This entry lists 19 T cell receptor beta chains sequenced from one sample in a study of sequential checkpoint blockade in melanoma (dated by TCRdb to between 2018 and 2021). The treatment or condition tag for this specimen amounts to: randomized to nivolumab then ipilimumab (arm A) or the reverse (arm B). Library creation used the immunoSEQ multiplex PCR assay. TCRdb limited this immuneACCESS table to in-frame rearrangements with V and J called. A share of clones is missing; checked studies link under half to unresolved V genes, and the rest is unexplained. In all, the sample holds about 4,900 clones, and 34% of those were seen once. Approximately 12% of the sample comes from the top ten. The sequencing here drew on tumor tissue (inferred from file names), taken from a patient given nivolumab and ipilimumab in sequence. All receptors come from a human donor with melanoma.

This clone was seen only a few times. The chain combines TRBV19 with TRBJ1-4; maybe TRBD1 (5 bases). V lost 5 bases, J lost 10 bases, and 20 bases lay in between. This CDR3 region has 15 residues. In germline, CDR1 is LNHDA, CDR2 SQIVND (reference sequence). CDR3 in DNA: TGTGCCAGTAGTGCGGACATAAGTTCTGTTGGAAAACTGTTTTTT. It codes for CASSADISSVGKLFF.

The chain has TRBV11-3 and TRBJ1-3; possible D gene TRBD1, 6 bases. Trimming took 1 base from V and 5 from J, leaving 15 bases between them. CDR1 is SGHNT, CDR2 YENEEA, per germline. CDR3 length: 16 amino acids. The CDR3 bases are TGTGCCAGCAGCTTAGGGGAACAGGGAGAGAGAAACACCATATATTTT. It encodes CASSLGEQGERNTIYF.

DNA of the CDR3: TGTGCCAGCACCCCAACAGGATATGGCTACACCTTC. Residues: CASTPTGYGYTF. This chain joins TRBV6-8 and TRBJ1-2; tentative D call: TRBD1 (5 bases). Germline V gives CDR1 MNHGY, CDR2 SAAAGT. CDR3 length equals 12 residues. V gave up 7 bases and J gave up 5 bases, with 11 bases separating them.

In this sample, this clone turned up a few times. This chain joins TRBV11-3 and TRBJ2-7, with D perhaps matching TRBD1 (5 bases). V was clipped by 2 bases and J by 3 bases, with 11 bases between them. This CDR3 region has 14 residues. Germline V CDR1 and CDR2: SGHNT, YENEEA. CDR3 sequence (DNA): TGTGCCAGCAGCTTAAGACAGAGTTACTACGAGCAGTACTTC. Protein product: CASSLRQSYYEQYF.

Sample share makes this clone medium-sized. The V gene is TRBV4-1, the J gene TRBJ2-5; D uncertain. Germline assignment: CDR1 MGHRA and CDR2 YSYEKL. The CDR3 spans 16 residues. The V gene lost 0 bases and the J gene lost 4 bases, with 15 bases spanning the gap. CDR3 DNA: TGCGCCAGCAGCCAAGATTTAGGGCGAGGTGGAGAGACCCAGTACTTC. The encoded protein is CASSQDLGRGGETQYF.

This clone appeared a few times. The chain links TRBV6-8 to TRBJ1-2; D unclear. This CDR3 contains 13 residues. Germline loops: CDR1 MNHGY, CDR2 SAAAGT. V was trimmed by 2 bases and J by 7 bases, leaving 11 bases between them. In DNA form, the CDR3 reads TGTGCCAGCAGTTACGGCATTTGCTGTGGCTACACCTTC. Translation gives CASSYGICCGYTF.

The gene calls are TRBV18 and TRBJ1-5, with D unclear. Trimming took off 3 bases at V and 6 bases at J, with 12 bases between the two ends. Germline V gives CDR1 KGHSH, CDR2 LQKENI. The CDR3 sequence is 14 residues long. In DNA form, the CDR3 reads TGTGCCAGCTCACCGACGAGCGGTAGTCAGCCCCAGCATTTT. Translation gives CASSPTSGSQPQHF. Drawing the rest from reference TRBV18 and TRBJ1-5, the complete variable domain is NAGVMQNPRHLVRRRGQEARLRCSPMKGHSHVYWYRQLPEEGLKFMVYLQKENIIDESGMPKERFSAEFPKEGPSILRIQQVVRGDSAAYFCASSPTSGSQPQHFGDGTRLSIL.

V usage is TRBV12-5 and J usage is TRBJ1-5; D is undetermined. This CDR3 comprises 14 residues. The ends were cut back, 0 bases at V and 3 bases at J, with 6 bases in the middle. Germline V gene sequence: CDR1 LGHNT, CDR2 FRNRAP. The CDR3 is CASGLVWDNQPQHF. The CDR3 region has the DNA TGTGCTAGTGGTTTGGTGTGGGACAATCAGCCCCAGCATTTT.

The V call is TRBV29-1, the J call TRBJ2-7; 7 bases agree with TRBD2. Trimming cost V 4 bases and J 1 base; bases outside gene matches: 1. The CDR3 loop spans 12 amino acids. Germline CDR1 and CDR2: SQVTM and ANQGSEA. The CDR3 is CSVGGGSYEQYF. In DNA, the CDR3 is TGCAGCGTTGGCGGGGGTTCCTACGAGCAGTACTTC.

The chain is built from TRBV9 and TRBJ1-1, with D perhaps matching TRBD1 (6 bases). This CDR3 is built from 14 residues. V gave up 0 bases and J gave up 4 bases, with 10 bases separating them. Per germline, CDR1 SGDLS and CDR2 YYNGEE. In DNA form, the CDR3 reads TGTGCCAGCAGCGTAGAGGGGGTCGCCACTGAAGCTTTCTTT. Translating it yields CASSVEGVATEAFF.

CDR3 bases: TGTGCCAGCAGTTACGAGGGGCCCGCTCTTAATGAAAAACTGTTTTTT. Translating it yields CASSYEGPALNEKLFF. The chain employs TRBV6-8 and TRBJ1-4; possible D gene TRBD1, 5 bases. Germline CDR1 MNHGY, CDR2 SAAAGT. The CDR3 totals 16 residues. Between the trimmed V and J ends, which lost 2 bases and 4 bases, there was a span of 14 bases.

This rearrangement joins TRBV6-1 to TRBJ1-6, with no clear D. Trimming stripped 1 base from V and 9 bases from J, with 7 bases between. The CDR3 totals 13 residues. Germline V gene sequence: CDR1 MNHNS, CDR2 SASEGT. CDR3 sequence reads: CASSEEFGSPLHF. CDR3 DNA sequence: TGTGCCAGCAGTGAAGAGTTTGGTTCACCCCTCCACTTT.

This sequence joins TRBV19 and TRBJ2-5, with D perhaps TRBD2 (6 bases). Germline V gene data show CDR1 as LNHDA and CDR2 as SQIVND (reference sequence). The V end lost 8 bases, the J end lost 3 bases, and 16 bases lay between the germline ends. This CDR3 comprises 14 residues. CDR3 DNA: TGTGCCAGTGGGACTCCGGGAACTAAAGAGACCCAGTACTTC. Its protein product is CASGTPGTKETQYF.

With respect to this clone: Other DNA sequences in the same sample also yield this CDR3. J is TRBJ1-4 and V is TRBV30; possibly TRBD1 for D (5 bases). V was pared by 1 base and J by 0 bases, with 6 bases between. Germline V gives CDR1 GTSNPN, CDR2 SVGIG (reference sequence). CDR3 length equals 14 residues. The CDR3 protein is CAWSEGATNEKLFF. The CDR3 DNA follows: TGTGCCTGGAGTGAAGGGGCAACTAATGAAAAACTGTTTTTT.

A single count supports this clone. The CDR3 DNA follows: TGTGCCAGTAGTACTACCGGGACAGCATACGAGCAGTACTTC. This translates into CASSTTGTAYEQYF. This sequence joins TRBV19 and TRBJ2-7, with 7 bases aligning to TRBD1. Germline CDR1 and CDR2: LNHDA and SQIVND (reference sequence). The length of the CDR3 is 14 residues. Losses at the gene ends were 4 bases for V and 4 bases for J; bases not matched to a gene: 7.

This clone appeared a few times. CDR3 in amino acids: CAISESGPLGYEQYF. The sequenced CDR3 bases are TGTGCCATCAGTGAGTCCGGACCTTTAGGGTACGAGCAGTAC. The rearrangement uses TRBV10-3 and TRBJ2-7; no definite D call. The CDR3 end is not reached by the read, which stops 1 residue before it; the germline J gene fills it in. The CDR3 is 15 amino acids. The V gene lost 0 bases and the J gene lost 4 bases, with 13 bases spanning the gap. CDR1 and CDR2 (germline): ENHRY, SYGVKD.

This clone is termed medium-sized. This rearrangement joins TRBV9 to TRBJ1-4, with no clear D. The germline V and J ends were trimmed by 0 bases and 7 bases, with 13 bases remaining between them. This CDR3 is 15 amino acids long. The V gene's germline CDR1 is SGDLS and CDR2 YYNGEE. The CDR3 DNA follows: TGTGCCAGCAGCGTAGGAGGTGGTCACGGTGAAAAACTGTTTTTT. Translating gives CASSVGGGHGEKLFF.

The gene calls are TRBV4-1 and TRBJ1-5; possible D gene TRBD1, 5 bases. This CDR3 region has 16 residues. CDR1 is MGHRA and CDR2 is YSYEKL in the germline V gene. V lost 2 bases, J lost 1 base, and 12 bases lay in between. The CDR3 DNA follows: TGCGCCAGCAGCCAACCCCAAGCAGGGAGCAATCAGCCCCAGCATTTT. Protein product: CASSQPQAGSNQPQHF.

This clone came up a few times. This chain connects TRBV6-8 to TRBJ1-2, with 12 bases that match TRBD1. V dropped 10 bases and J dropped 8; count of bases not matched to a gene: 11. The CDR3 sequence is 14 residues long. The germline V gene encodes CDR1 MNHGY and CDR2 SAAAGT. The DNA for the CDR3 is TGTGCCACCGATCCGGGACAGGGGGCGTGGGGCTACACCTTC. Translating it yields CATDPGQGAWGYTF.